Each of the 15 T cell receptor beta chains below was sequenced from the same sample in a study of OX40 agonist ivuxolimab in advanced cancers. TCRdb keeps only in-frame clones here, not all; method: immunoSEQ multiplex PCR. Counted here are some 14,000 clones, about 60% occurring once; the ten biggest clones make up 7.5% to 9.5%. The sample was CD4+ or CD8+ T cells sorted from blood, taken in a trial of the OX40 agonist ivuxolimab. The receptors originated from an adult with an advanced solid tumor such as melanoma, head and neck, liver or kidney cancer.

The chain has TRBV10-3 and TRBJ1-5; tentative D call: TRBD1 (6 bases). Germline CDR1 ENHRY, CDR2 SYGVKD. V lost 2 bases and J lost 2, with 13 bases in between. CDR3 size: 16 residues. CDR3 region: CAISEGGPRGNQPQHF. In nucleotides, the CDR3 is TGTGCCATCAGTGAGGGGGGGCCGCGGGGCAATCAGCCCCAGCATTTT.

V is TRBV19 and J is TRBJ1-1; D perhaps matches TRBD1 (6 bases). V was pared by 3 bases and J by 4 bases, with 15 bases between. The germline V gene has CDR1 LNHDA and CDR2 SQIVND (reference sequence). This CDR3 comprises 15 residues. The CDR3 sequence is CASSMGQGLGTEAFF. The CDR3 DNA reads TGTGCCAGTAGTATGGGGCAGGGGTTGGGCACTGAAGCTTTCTTT.

The rearrangement uses TRBV19 and TRBJ1-1; D gene uncertain. This CDR3 has 15 residues. CDR1 and CDR2 from the germline V gene are LNHDA and SQIVND (reference sequence). V gave up 3 bases and J gave up 3 bases, with 14 bases separating them. For the CDR3, the DNA is TGTGCCAGTAGTATCGTAGGGTTCGGTGACACTGAAGCTTTCTTT. Translating gives CASSIVGFGDTEAFF.

By its share, this clone is medium-sized. The chain combines TRBV5-4 with TRBJ1-2, with D maybe TRBD1 (5 bases). This CDR3 spans 14 amino acids. V lost 3 bases and J 8 bases, leaving 17 bases between the germline ends. The germline V gene encodes CDR1 SGHNT and CDR2 YYREEE (reference sequence). For the CDR3, the DNA is TGTGCCAGCAGCTACGACAGTCGGATGCGCGGCTACACCTTC. This codes for CASSYDSRMRGYTF.

This clone counts as medium-sized. This sequence joins TRBV2 and TRBJ1-2; D not certain. The CDR3 is 13 residues long. The germline V gene has CDR1 SNHLY and CDR2 FYNNEI. The V end was cut by 3 bases, the J end by 5 bases, with 10 bases between. The CDR3 region is CASSESLVYGYTF. In nucleotides, the CDR3 is TGTGCCAGCAGTGAGTCACTGGTATATGGCTACACCTTC.

V is TRBV9 and J is TRBJ2-1; D possibly uses TRBD1 or TRBD2 (5 bases each). The V and J ends lost 3 bases and 6 bases respectively, with 25 bases between them. Germline V gives CDR1 SGDLS, CDR2 YYNGEE. The CDR3 covers 18 residues. The CDR3, as DNA: TGTGCCAGCAGCGGCCGGGGCAGGCCAGAAGCAAAGCGCAATGAGCAGTTCTTC. It codes for CASSGRGRPEAKRNEQFF.

The V and J genes are TRBV6-1 and TRBJ2-2; D call uncertain. Germline loops: CDR1 MNHNS, CDR2 SASEGT. The length of the CDR3 is 13 residues. Trimming took 1 base from V and 5 from J, leaving 5 bases between them. DNA of the CDR3: TGTGCCAGCAGTGAAGTGGGAACCGGGGAGCTGTTTTTT. Protein sequence: CASSEVGTGELFF.

The chain recombines TRBV2 with TRBJ2-7, with a tentative D call TRBD2 (6 bases). Trimming took off 4 bases at V and 3 bases at J, with 13 bases between the two ends. The CDR3 is 14 amino acids. Germline values: CDR1 SNHLY, CDR2 FYNNEI. CDR3 sequence: CASSVAGPRYEQYF. CDR3 DNA sequence: TGTGCCAGCAGTGTCGCGGGACCTCGCTACGAGCAGTACTTC.

This clone is medium-sized in the sample. The chain joins TRBV5-4 to TRBJ1-2; TRBD1 is a possible D gene (5 bases). V lost 0 bases, J lost 6 bases, and 15 bases lay in between. The germline V gene encodes CDR1 SGHNT and CDR2 YYREEE (reference sequence). The CDR3 runs 15 residues. Here the CDR3 DNA reads TGTGCCAGCAGCTTGGCAGGGTGGGATATTGATGGCTACACCTTC. Amino acid sequence: CASSLAGWDIDGYTF.

V gene TRBV7-6 combines with J gene TRBJ2-1; 9 bases align to TRBD2. CDR1 is SGHVS, CDR2 FNYEAQ, per germline. The CDR3 extends over 20 amino acids. The V gene end was trimmed by 4 bases and the J gene end by 0 bases; junction bases not matched to a gene: 16. The CDR3 loop is CASSSSIGASGASSYNEQFF. In DNA form, the CDR3 reads TGTGCCAGCAGCTCAAGTATAGGTGCTAGCGGGGCTAGCTCCTACAATGAGCAGTTCTTC.

This chain links TRBV10-2 with TRBJ1-4; D unclear. CDR1 is WSHSY and CDR2 is SAAADI in the germline V gene. The length of the CDR3 is 14 residues. V was clipped by 5 bases and J by 6 bases, with 13 bases between them. CDR3 loop: CASSHGVRDEKLFF. CDR3 nucleotides: TGCGCCAGCAGTCACGGCGTAAGGGATGAAAAACTGTTTTTT.

The rearrangement joins TRBV10-3 to TRBJ2-5; 11 positions match TRBD2. Unmatched junction bases numbered 3, after V lost 5 bases and J lost 1 base. Germline assignment: CDR1 ENHRY and CDR2 SYGVKD. This CDR3 region has 15 residues. The CDR3 loop reads CAISRLAGIQETQYF. The DNA for the CDR3 is TGTGCCATCAGTCGACTAGCGGGGATCCAAGAGACCCAGTACTTC.

This clone was seen only a few times. The chain uses TRBV7-9 and TRBJ2-2; maybe TRBD1 (5 bases). Germline lookup yields CDR1 SEHNR and CDR2 FQNEAQ (reference sequence). The CDR3 covers 15 residues. Trimming cost V 5 bases and J 4 bases, with 14 bases left between them. CDR3 coding DNA: TGTGCCAGCAGCGCGACCCTTGACAGCACCGGGGAGCTGTTTTTT. Protein sequence: CASSATLDSTGELFF.

The chain has TRBV2 and TRBJ2-2; D is uncertain. Germline values: CDR1 SNHLY, CDR2 FYNNEI. The CDR3 extends over 16 amino acids. The V gene lost 0 bases and the J gene lost 4 bases, with 12 bases spanning the gap. The CDR3 DNA reads TGTGCCAGCAGTGAAGCCCCAGGCGCGAGCACCGGGGAGCTGTTTTTT. The encoded protein is CASSEAPGASTGELFF.

V usage is TRBV7-6 and J usage is TRBJ2-7; tentative D call: TRBD1 (6 bases). The V end was cut by 6 bases, the J end by 6 bases, with 18 bases between. The CDR3 sequence is 14 residues long. The V gene's germline CDR1 is SGHVS and CDR2 FNYEAQ. The CDR3 DNA is TGTGCCAGCAGATCGGGACAAGCCGCCTCCGAGCAGTACTTC. This translates into CASRSGQAASEQYF.